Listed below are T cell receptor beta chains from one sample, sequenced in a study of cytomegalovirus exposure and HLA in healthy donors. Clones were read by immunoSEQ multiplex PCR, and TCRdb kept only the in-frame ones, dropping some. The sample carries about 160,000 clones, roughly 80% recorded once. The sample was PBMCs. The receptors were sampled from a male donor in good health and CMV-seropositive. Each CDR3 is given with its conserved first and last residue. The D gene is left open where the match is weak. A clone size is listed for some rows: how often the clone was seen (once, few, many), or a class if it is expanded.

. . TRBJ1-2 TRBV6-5 TGTGCCAGCAGTTACTCAGCAGGGGTGGGCTACACCTTC CASSYSAGVGYTF
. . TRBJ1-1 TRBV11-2 TGTGCCAGCAGCTCCAGGGTACCCTTGAACACTGAAGCTTTCTTT CASSSRVPLNTEAFF
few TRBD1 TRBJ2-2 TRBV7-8 TGTGCCAGCAGCTCAAAGGGGACAGGGGCAGCGAACACCGGGGAGCTGTTTTTT CASSSKGTGAANTGELFF
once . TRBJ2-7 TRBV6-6 TGTGCCAGCAGTTACGCCCAAGGGGGCGAGCAGTACTTC CASSYAQGGEQYF
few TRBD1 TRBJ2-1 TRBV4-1 TGCGCCAGCAGCCAGACCTCGGACAGGGCCCATGAGCAGTTCTTC CASSQTSDRAHEQFF
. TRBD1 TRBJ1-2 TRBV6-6 TGTGCCAGCAGTGCCAGTGGGACAGGGGGAAATGGCTACACCTTC CASSASGTGGNGYTF
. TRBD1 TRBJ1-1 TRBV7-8 TGTGCCAGCAGCCAACCGATGAGGGGGCCCAACACTGAAGCTTTCTTT CASSQPMRGPNTEAFF
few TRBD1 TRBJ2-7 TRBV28 TGTGCCAGCATCGCCGGGACAGGAGATTCCTACGAGCAGTACTTC CASIAGTGDSYEQYF
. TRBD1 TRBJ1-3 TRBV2 TGTGCCAGCAAACCGGGACAGCACTCTGGAAACACCATATATTTT CASKPGQHSGNTIYF
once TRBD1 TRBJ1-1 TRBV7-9 TGTGCCAGCAGCCCAGGGGGAGGACTTGAAGCTTTCTTT CASSPGGGLEAFF
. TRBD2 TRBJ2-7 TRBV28 TGTGCCAGCAGTGCAGCCGGGACTAGCGGCGAGCAGTACTTC CASSAAGTSGEQYF
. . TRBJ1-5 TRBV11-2 TGTGCCAGCAGGCAAACGGGGGGGAATCAGCCCCAGCATTTT CASRQTGGNQPQHF
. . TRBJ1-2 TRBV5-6 TGTGCCAGCAGCTTGAATCCAGGGGTTCTTGGCTACACCTTC CASSLNPGVLGYTF
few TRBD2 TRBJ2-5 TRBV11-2 TGTGCCAGCAGCTCCCCGGGACTAGCGGGGGGCCCACCGCCGACCCAGTACTTC CASSSPGLAGGPPPTQYF
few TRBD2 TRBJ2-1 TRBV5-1 TGCGCCAGCAGCTTGGAATTAGCGGGGGGACGGAATGAGCAGTTCTTC CASSLELAGGRNEQFF
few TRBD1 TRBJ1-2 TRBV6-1 TGTGCCAGCAGTGCGGGACAGGGAGGGTATGGCTACACCTTC CASSAGQGGYGYTF
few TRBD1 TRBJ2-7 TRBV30 TGTGCCTTTAAACCGGGACAGGGAGTGATGTACTTC CAFKPGQGVMYF
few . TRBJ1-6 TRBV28 TGTGCCAGCAGTGTCCCAGGGTATAATTCACCCCTCCACTTT CASSVPGYNSPLHF
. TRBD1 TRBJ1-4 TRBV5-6 TGTGCCAGCAGCTCGAACCATGGGACAGGGGGCTTGGAAAAACTGTTTTTT CASSSNHGTGGLEKLFF
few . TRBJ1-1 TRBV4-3 TGCGCCAGCAGCCAATTCACATCCGGCGGGACGAACACTGAAGCTTTCTTT CASSQFTSGGTNTEAFF
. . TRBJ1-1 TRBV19 TGTGCCAGTAGTATATTAGGCGCCGCGGCCTCTGAAGCTTTCTTT CASSILGAAASEAFF
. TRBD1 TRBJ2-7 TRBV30 TGTGCCTGGAGTCCGGGACAGGGCGGCCACGAGCAGTACTTC CAWSPGQGGHEQYF
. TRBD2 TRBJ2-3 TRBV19 TGTGCCAGTAGTATTTCGACTAGCGGGCACACAGATACGCAGTATTTT CASSISTSGHTDTQYF
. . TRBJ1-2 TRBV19 TGTGCCAGTAGTATCGCGGTTTCTGGCTACACCTTC CASSIAVSGYTF
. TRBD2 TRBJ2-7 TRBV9 TGTGCCAGCAGCGTAGTCGGGGGGGCCTACGAGCAGTACTTC CASSVVGGAYEQYF
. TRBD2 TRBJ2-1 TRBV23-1 TGCGCCAGCAGTCAATCAGGGCGAACTAGCGGGAGGAAGCAGTTCTTC CASSQSGRTSGRKQFF
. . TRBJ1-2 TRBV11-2 TGTGCCAGCAGCTTAGGGGCCAGGTCCTATGGCTACACCTTC CASSLGARSYGYTF
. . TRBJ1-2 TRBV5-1 TGCGCCAGCAGCCCCGAGAGTCACGGAGGAGGCTACACCTTC CASSPESHGGGYTF
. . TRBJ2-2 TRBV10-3 TGTGCCATCAGTGGACAGGTGAACACCGGGGAGCTGTTTTTT CAISGQVNTGELFF
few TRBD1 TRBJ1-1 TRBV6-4 TGTGCCAGCAGTGACCGGGACAGCGGCACTGAAGCTTTCTTT CASSDRDSGTEAFF
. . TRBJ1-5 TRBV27 TGTGCCAGCAGTGCGAGGGACATCAATCAGCCCCAGCATTTT CASSARDINQPQHF
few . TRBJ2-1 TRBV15 TGTGCCACCAGCAGAGCGGGGACACTTAATGAGCAGTTCTTC CATSRAGTLNEQFF
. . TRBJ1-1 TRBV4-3 TGCGCCAGCAGCCAAGTACGCGTCTCTGAAGCTTTCTTT CASSQVRVSEAFF
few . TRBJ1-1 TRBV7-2 TGTGCCAGCAGCCAACGCCCAGACAGGATCACTGAAGCTTTCTTT CASSQRPDRITEAFF
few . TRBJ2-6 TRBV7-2 TGTGCCAGCACCTTAGGCGGCCTCTCTGGGGCCAACGTCCTGACTTTC CASTLGGLSGANVLTF
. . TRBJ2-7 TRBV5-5 TGTGCCAGCAGTCCCTCCGGGGGGACAGGCTACGAGCAGTACTTC CASSPSGGTGYEQYF
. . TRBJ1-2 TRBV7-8 TGTGCCAGCAGCTTAGGGGTAGGGGGACATTATGGCTACACCTTC CASSLGVGGHYGYTF
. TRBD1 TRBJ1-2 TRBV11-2 TGTGCCAGCAGCCAACGAATTACAGGGGTCGGCGGCTACACCTTC CASSQRITGVGGYTF
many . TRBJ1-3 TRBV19 TGTGCCAGTCGAACAGGACCGGGAAACACCATATATTTT CASRTGPGNTIYF
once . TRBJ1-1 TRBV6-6 TGTGCCAGCAGTTACTTAACTGAAGCTTTCTTT CASSYLTEAFF
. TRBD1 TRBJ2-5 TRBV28 TGTGCCAGCAGTACGACAGGGGGGAGAGAGACCCAGTACTTC CASSTTGGRETQYF
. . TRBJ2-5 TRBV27 TGTGCCAGCAGTCCCTGGACAGACGGAGAGACCCAGTACTTC CASSPWTDGETQYF
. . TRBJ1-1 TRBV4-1 TGCGCCAGCAGCCAAGGAGCTGAGAAGAACACTGAAGCTTTCTTT CASSQGAEKNTEAFF
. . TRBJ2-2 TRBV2 TGTGCCAGCAGCCCAACAGGGTCTGGCACCGGGGAGCTGTTTTTT CASSPTGSGTGELFF
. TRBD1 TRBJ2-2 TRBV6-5 TGTGCCAGCAGAGCGACAGGGGGGTCCGGGGAGCTGTTTTTT CASRATGGSGELFF
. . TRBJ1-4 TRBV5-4 TGTGCCAGCAGCTTGGTACAGGGCGTTGCAACTAATGAAAAACTGTTTTTT CASSLVQGVATNEKLFF
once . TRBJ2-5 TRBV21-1 TGTGCCAGCAGCGTTCGACAGGGGGCAGAGACCCAGTACTTC CASSVRQGAETQYF